This T cell receptor (beta chain) comes out of a study of OX40 agonist ivuxolimab in advanced cancers. For the study at large: Previous treatment with anti-PD-1, anti-PD-L1 or anti-CTLA-4 therapy was allowed; about 40% had received some.

Germline-derived CDR1 and CDR2 are SGHTA and FQGTGA. The J segment lost 6 bases and the V segment lost 5 bases, leaving 8 bases of the junction unmatched. The CDR3 has 14 residues. TCRdb's table, derived via immunoSEQ multiplex PCR, lists solely in-frame clones and lacks some. The repertoire consists of approximately 130,000 clones, with over 75% occurring once and the leading ten covering around 0.99%. The sample in question was CD4+ or CD8+ T cells sorted from blood, obtained in a trial of the OX40 agonist ivuxolimab. The rearrangement links TRBV7-3 to TRBJ2-7, with 9 bases aligning to TRBD1. The sequence came from an adult with an advanced solid tumor such as melanoma, head and neck, liver or kidney cancer. CDR3 DNA sequence: TGTGCCAGCAGCCATGGACAGGGGATGGGCGAGCAGTACTTC. Protein product: CASSHGQGMGEQYF. The variable domain in full, with the rest retrieved from reference TRBV7-3 and TRBJ2-7, is GAGVSQTPSNKVTEKGKYVELRCDPISGHTALYWYRQSLGQGPEFLIYFQGTGAADDSGLPNDRFFAVRPEGSVSTLKIQRTERGDSAVYLCASSHGQGMGEQYFGPGTRLTVT.